This TCR beta chain was documented in a study of blood T cell repertoires in COVID-19. Measured with immunoSEQ multiplex PCR; TCRdb has only the in-frame clones, and not every one. The data show some 250,000 clones, around 87% seen once. Input material: peripheral blood. The sequence derives from a woman younger than 45 who had recovered from COVID-19.

CDR3 sequence: CASSEHWDRPYEKLFF. DNA of the CDR3: TGTGCCAGCAGTGAGCACTGGGACAGGCCCTATGAAAAACTGTTTTTT. This chain links TRBV11-2 with TRBJ1-4, with TRBD1 matching over 8 bases. V lost 6 bases and J lost 6; bases outside the gene matches: 12. This CDR3 is 16 amino acids long. CDR1 and CDR2 from the germline V gene are SGHAT and FQNNGV.